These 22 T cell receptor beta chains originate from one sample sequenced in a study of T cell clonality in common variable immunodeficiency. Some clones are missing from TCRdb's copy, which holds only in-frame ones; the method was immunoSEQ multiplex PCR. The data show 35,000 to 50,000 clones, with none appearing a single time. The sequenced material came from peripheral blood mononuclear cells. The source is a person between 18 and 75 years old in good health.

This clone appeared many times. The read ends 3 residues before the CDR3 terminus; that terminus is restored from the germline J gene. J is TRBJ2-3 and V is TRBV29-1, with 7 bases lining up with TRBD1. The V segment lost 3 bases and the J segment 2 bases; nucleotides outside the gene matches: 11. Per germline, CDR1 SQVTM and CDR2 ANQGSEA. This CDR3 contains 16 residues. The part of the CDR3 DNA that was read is TGCAGCGTTGATAAATCGACAGGGCGATTCACAGATACG. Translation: CSVDKSTGRFTDT. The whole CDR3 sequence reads CSVDKSTGRFTDTQYF.

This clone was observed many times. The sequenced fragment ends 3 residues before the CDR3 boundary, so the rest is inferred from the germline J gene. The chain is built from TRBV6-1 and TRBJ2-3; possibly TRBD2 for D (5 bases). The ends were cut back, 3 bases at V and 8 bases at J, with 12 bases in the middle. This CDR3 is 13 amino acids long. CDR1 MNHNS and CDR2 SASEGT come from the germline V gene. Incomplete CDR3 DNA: TGTGCCAGCAGTGATAAAATGGCGGGTACG. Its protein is CASSDKMAGT. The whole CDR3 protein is CASSDKMAGTQYF.

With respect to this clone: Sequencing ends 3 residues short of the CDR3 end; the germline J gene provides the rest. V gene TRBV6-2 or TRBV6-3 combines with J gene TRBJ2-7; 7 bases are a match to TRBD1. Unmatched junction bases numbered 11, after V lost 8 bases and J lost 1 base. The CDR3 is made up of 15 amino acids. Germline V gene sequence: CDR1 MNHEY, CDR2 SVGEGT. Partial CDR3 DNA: TGTGCCAGCGGGCTGCCGGGACAGTGGTCCTACGAG. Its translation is CASGLPGQWSYE. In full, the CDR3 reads CASGLPGQWSYEQYF.

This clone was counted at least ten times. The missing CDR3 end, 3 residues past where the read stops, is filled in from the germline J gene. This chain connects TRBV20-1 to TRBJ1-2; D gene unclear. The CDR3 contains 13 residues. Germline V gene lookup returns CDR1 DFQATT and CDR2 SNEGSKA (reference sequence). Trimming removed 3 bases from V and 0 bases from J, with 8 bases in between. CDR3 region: CSARGQANYGYTF. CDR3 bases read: TGCAGTGCTAGGGGCCAGGCTAACTATGGC.

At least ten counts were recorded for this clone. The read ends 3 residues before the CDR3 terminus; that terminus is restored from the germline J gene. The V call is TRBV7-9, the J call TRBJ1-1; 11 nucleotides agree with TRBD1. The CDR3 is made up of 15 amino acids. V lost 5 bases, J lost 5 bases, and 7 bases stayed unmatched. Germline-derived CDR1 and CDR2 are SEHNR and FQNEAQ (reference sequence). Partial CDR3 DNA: TGTGCCAGCAGCAACCCGGACAGGGGGCGAACTGAA. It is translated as CASSNPDRGRTE. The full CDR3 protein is CASSNPDRGRTEAFF.

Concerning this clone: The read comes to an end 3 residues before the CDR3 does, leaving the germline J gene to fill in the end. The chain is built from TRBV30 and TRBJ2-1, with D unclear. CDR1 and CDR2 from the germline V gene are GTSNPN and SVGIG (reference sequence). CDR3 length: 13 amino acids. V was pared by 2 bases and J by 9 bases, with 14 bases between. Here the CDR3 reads CAWSPRAYGEQFF. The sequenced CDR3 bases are TGTGCCTGGAGTCCGAGAGCCTATGGTGAG. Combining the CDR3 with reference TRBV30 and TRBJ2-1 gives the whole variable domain SQTIHQWPATLVQPVGSPLSLECTVEGTSNPNLYWYRQAAGRGLQLLFYSVGIGQISSEVPQNLSASRPQDRQFILSSKKLLLSDSGFYLCAWSPRAYGEQFFGPGTRLTVL.

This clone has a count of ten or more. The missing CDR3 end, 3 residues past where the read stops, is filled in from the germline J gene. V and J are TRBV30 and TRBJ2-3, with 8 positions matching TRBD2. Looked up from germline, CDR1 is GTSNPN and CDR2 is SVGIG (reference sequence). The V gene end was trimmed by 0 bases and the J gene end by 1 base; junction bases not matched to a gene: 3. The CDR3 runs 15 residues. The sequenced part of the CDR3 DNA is TGTGCCTGGAGTGTAGCGGGGGTAGGCACAGATACG. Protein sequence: CAWSVAGVGTDT. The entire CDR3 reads CAWSVAGVGTDTQYF.

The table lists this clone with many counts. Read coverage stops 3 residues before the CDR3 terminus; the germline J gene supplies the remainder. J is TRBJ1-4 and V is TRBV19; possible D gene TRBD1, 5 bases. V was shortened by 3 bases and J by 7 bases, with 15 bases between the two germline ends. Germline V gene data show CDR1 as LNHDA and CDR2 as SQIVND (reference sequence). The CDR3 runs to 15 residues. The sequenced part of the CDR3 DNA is TGTGCCAGTAGTATCAATGGACAAGGAGCTGAAAAA. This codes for CASSINGQGAEK. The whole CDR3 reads CASSINGQGAEKLFF.

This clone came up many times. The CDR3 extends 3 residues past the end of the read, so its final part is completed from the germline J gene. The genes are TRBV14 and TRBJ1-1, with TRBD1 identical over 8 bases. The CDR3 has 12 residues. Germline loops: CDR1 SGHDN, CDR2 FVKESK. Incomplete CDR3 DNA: TGTGCCAGCAGCCAAGAAACAGGGGGG. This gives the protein CASSQETGG. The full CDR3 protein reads CASSQETGGAFF.

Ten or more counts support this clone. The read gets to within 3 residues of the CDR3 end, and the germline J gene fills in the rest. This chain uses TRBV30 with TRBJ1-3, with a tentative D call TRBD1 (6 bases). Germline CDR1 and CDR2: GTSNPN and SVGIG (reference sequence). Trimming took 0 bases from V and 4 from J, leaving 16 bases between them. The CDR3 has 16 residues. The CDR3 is CAWSVRAGVFGNTIYF. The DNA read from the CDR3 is TGTGCCTGGAGTGTTAGGGCAGGGGTTTTCGGAAACACC.

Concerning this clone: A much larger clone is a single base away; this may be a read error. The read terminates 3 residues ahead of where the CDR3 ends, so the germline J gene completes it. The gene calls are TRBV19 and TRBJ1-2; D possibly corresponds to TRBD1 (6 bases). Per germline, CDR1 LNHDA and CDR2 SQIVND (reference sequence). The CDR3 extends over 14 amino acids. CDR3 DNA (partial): TGTGCCAGTAGTCCAGGAGGGGGGGTCTATGAC. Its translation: CASSPGGGVYD. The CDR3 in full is CASSPGGGVYDYTF.

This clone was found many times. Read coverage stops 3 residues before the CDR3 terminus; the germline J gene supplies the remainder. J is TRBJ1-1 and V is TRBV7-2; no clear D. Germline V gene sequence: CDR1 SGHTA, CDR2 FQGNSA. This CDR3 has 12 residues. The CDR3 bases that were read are TGTGCCAGCAGCTTAGATTCACAGAAA. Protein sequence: CASSLDSQK. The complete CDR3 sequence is CASSLDSQKAFF.

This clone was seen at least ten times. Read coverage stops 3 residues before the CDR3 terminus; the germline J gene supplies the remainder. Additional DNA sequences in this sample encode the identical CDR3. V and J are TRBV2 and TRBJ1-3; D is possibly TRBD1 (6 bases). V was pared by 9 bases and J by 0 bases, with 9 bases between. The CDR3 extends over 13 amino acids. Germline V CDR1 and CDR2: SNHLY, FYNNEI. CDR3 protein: CASRDNSGNTIYF. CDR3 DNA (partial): TGTGCCAGTCGGGACAACTCTGGAAACACC.

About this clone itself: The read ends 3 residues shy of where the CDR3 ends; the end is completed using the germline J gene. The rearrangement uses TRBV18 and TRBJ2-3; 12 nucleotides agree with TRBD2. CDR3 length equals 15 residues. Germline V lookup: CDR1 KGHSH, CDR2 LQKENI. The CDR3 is CASSPRTSGAETQYF. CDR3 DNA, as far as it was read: TGTGCCAGCTCACCCCGGACTAGCGGGGCGGAGACG. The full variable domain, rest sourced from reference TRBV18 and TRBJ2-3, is NAGVMQNPRHLVRRRGQEARLRCSPMKGHSHVYWYRQLPEEGLKFMVYLQKENIIDESGMPKERFSAEFPKEGPSILRIQQVVRGDSAAYFCASSPRTSGAETQYFGPGTRLTVL.

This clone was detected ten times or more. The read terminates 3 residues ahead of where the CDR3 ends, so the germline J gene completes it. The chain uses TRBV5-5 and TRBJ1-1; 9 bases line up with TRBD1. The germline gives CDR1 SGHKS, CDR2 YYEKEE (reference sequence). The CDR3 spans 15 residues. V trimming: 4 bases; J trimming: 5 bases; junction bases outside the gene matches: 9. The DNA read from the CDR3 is TGTGCCAGCAGCGCCTCCGGGACAGGGAAGACTGAA. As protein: CASSASGTGKTE. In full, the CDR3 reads CASSASGTGKTEAFF.

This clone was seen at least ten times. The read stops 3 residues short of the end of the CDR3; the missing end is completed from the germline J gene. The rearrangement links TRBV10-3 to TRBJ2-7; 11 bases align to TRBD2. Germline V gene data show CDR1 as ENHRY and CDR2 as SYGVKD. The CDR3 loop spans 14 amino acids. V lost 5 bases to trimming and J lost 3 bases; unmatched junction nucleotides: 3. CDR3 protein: CAISLAGGDYEQYF. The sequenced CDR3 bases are TGTGCCATCAGTTTAGCGGGAGGGGACTACGAG.

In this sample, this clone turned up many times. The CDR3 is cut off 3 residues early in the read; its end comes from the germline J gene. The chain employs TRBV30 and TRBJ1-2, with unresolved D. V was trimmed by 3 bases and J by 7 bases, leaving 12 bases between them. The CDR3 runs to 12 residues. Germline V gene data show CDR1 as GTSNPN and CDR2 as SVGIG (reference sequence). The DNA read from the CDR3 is TGTGCCTGGAGCCCCCCCATCGGTGGC. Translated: CAWSPPIGG. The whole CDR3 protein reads CAWSPPIGGYTF.

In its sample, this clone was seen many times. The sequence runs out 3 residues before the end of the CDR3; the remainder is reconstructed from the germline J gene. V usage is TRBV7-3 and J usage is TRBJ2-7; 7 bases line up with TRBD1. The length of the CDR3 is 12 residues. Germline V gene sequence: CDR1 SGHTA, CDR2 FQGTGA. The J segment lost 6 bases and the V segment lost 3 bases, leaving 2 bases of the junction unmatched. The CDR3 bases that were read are TGTGCCAGCAGCTTCTCAGGGGGCGAG. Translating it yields CASSFSGGE. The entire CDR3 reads CASSFSGGEQYF.

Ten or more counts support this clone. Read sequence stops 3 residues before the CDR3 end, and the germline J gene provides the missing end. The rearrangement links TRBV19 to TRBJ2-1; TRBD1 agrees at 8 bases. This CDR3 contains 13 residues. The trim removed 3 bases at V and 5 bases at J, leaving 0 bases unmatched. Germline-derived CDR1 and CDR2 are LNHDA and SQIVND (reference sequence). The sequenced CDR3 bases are TGTGCCAGTAGTATGACAGGGGACAATGAG. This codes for CASSMTGDNE. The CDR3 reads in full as CASSMTGDNEQFF.

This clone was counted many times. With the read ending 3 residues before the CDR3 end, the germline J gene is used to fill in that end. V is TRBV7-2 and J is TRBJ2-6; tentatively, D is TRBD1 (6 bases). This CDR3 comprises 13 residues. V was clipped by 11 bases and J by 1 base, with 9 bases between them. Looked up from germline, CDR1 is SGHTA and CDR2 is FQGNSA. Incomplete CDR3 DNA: TGTGCCTTCCAGGGGTCTGGGGCCAACGTC. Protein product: CAFQGSGANV. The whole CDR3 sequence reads CAFQGSGANVLTF.

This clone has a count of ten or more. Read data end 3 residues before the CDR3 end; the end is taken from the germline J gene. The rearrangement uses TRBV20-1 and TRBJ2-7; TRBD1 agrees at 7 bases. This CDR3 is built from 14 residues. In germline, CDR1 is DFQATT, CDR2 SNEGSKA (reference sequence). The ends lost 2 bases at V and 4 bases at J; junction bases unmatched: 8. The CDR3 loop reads CSARSGTDRYEQYF. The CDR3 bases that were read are TGCAGTGCTAGATCAGGGACAGACAGGTACGAG.

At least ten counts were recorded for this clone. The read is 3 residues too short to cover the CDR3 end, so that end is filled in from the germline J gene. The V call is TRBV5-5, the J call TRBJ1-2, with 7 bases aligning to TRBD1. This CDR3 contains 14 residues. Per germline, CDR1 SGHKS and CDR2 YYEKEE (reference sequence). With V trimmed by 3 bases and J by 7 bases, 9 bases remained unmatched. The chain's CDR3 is CASSSTPTGFGYTF. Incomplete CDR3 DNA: TGTGCCAGCAGCTCGACCCCGACAGGGTTTGGC.